These T cell receptor beta chains were read from a single sample in a study of T-cell memory formation after mild COVID-19. TCRdb re-analysed the 5' RACE reads in MiXCR, keeping a single row per CDR3 protein. The data hold about 180,000 distinct CDR3 sequences, with more than 15% observed a single time. Sequences were obtained from PBMCs or a T cell subset sorted from them (not recorded which). The receptors stem from an adult woman who had mild COVID-19 (a few samples of this study predate the infection). Cell type and time point are not known. CDR3s include the opening cysteine and the closing phenylalanine or tryptophan. Each record gives: clone size, CDR3 length, V gene, D gene, J gene, CDR3 protein, CDR3 DNA. D genes are given only for firm matches. Rows may omit the clone size; those that give it use once, few, many or a size class.

>.|15|TRBV5-1|TRBD2|TRBJ2-7
CASSSGLAATYEQYF
TGCGCCAGCAGCTCGGGACTAGCGGCCACCTACGAGCAGTACTTC
>.|14|TRBV12-3/TRBV12-4|.|TRBJ1-5
CASSLVLPGQPQHF
TGTGCCAGCAGTTTAGTCCTTCCAGGGCAGCCCCAGCATTTT
>few|13|TRBV3-1|.|TRBJ1-1
CASSQGVSGEAFF
TGTGCCAGCAGCCAAGGGGTGTCCGGTGAAGCTTTCTTT
>.|12|TRBV18|TRBD1|TRBJ1-1
CASSLTGSGAFF
TGTGCCAGCTCACTGACAGGGAGCGGAGCTTTCTTT
>few|14|TRBV12-3/TRBV12-4|.|TRBJ2-7
CASSSIARSYEQYF
TGTGCCAGCAGTTCAATAGCGCGCTCCTACGAGCAGTACTTC
>.|16|TRBV7-9|.|TRBJ2-3
CASSLVPGNGTDTQYF
TGTGCCAGCAGCTTAGTACCCGGGAATGGCACAGATACGCAGTATTTT
>.|15|TRBV4-3|.|TRBJ1-2
CASSQPSAGVYGYTF
TGCGCCAGCAGCCAACCCTCCGCAGGGGTCTATGGCTACACCTTC
>few|14|TRBV7-9|.|TRBJ1-5
CASSSTGINQPQHF
TGTGCCAGCAGCTCGACAGGCATCAATCAGCCCCAGCATTTT
>few|15|TRBV4-3|TRBD2|TRBJ2-1
CASSLGLAESNEQFF
TGCGCCAGCAGCCTCGGACTAGCAGAAAGCAATGAGCAGTTCTTC
>.|15|TRBV20-1|TRBD1|TRBJ1-1
CSARGGNRGGTEAFF
TGCAGTGCTAGAGGCGGAAACAGGGGGGGGACTGAAGCTTTCTTT
>few|15|TRBV10-3|.|TRBJ2-7
CAISESIGIPYEQYF
TGTGCCATCAGTGAGTCGATCGGGATACCCTACGAGCAGTACTTC
>.|13|TRBV7-9|.|TRBJ1-1
CASSPLTNTEAFF
TGTGCCAGCAGCCCACTCACAAACACTGAAGCTTTCTTT
>.|13|TRBV12-3/TRBV12-4|.|TRBJ1-2
CASSPQDSYGYTF
TGTGCCAGCAGCCCCCAGGACAGTTATGGCTACACCTTC
>.|16|TRBV11-2|TRBD2|TRBJ2-1
CASSLLRLTSGSEQFF
TGTGCCAGCAGCTTATTGCGGTTGACTAGCGGGAGTGAGCAGTTCTTC
>.|12|TRBV7-9|TRBD1|TRBJ2-1
CASSIRTGLRFF
TGTGCCAGCAGCATACGGACAGGGTTAAGGTTCTTC
>many|13|TRBV5-1|.|TRBJ2-7
CASSRTMPYEQYF
TGCGCCAGCAGCCGGACGATGCCCTACGAGCAGTACTTC
>.|17|TRBV4-2|.|TRBJ1-6
CASSQDPPTENNSPLHF
TGTGCCAGCAGCCAAGACCCCCCGACAGAGAATAATTCACCCCTCCACTTT
>.|16|TRBV5-5|TRBD1|TRBJ2-1
CASSRSGTGPYNEQFF
TGTGCCAGCAGCCGATCCGGGACAGGACCCTACAATGAGCAGTTCTTC